Listed here are 5 T cell receptor beta chains from one sample, sequenced in a study of blood T cell repertoires in COVID-19. Sequencing was performed with immunoSEQ multiplex PCR; in TCRdb, only in-frame clones are kept and a portion is missing. Of some 260,000 clones listed, approximately 85% were seen once; the top ten hold about 0.8%. The sample was peripheral blood. The receptor source for this set is a woman under 40 with acute or convalescent COVID-19.

The CDR3 coding sequence is TGTGCCACACAAGGACTAGCCCCTAGTGAGCAGTTCTTC. This encodes CATQGLAPSEQFF. The V gene is TRBV24-1, the J gene TRBJ2-1, with 8 nucleotides matching TRBD2. Trimming took 10 bases from V and 9 from J; bases not matched to a gene: 10. The CDR3 runs to 13 residues. Germline V lookup: CDR1 KGHDR, CDR2 SFDVKD.

The V call is TRBV5-4, the J call TRBJ2-7, with TRBD2 as a possible D gene (7 bases). This CDR3 comprises 14 residues. The germline V and J ends were trimmed by 2 bases and 7 bases, with 16 bases remaining between them. Germline CDR1 reads SGHNT; CDR2 reads YYREEE (reference sequence). The CDR3 sequence is CASSFSAGDREQYF. The CDR3 DNA is TGTGCCAGCAGCTTTAGCGCGGGAGACAGGGAGCAGTACTTC.

CDR3 sequence: CSVEAGQGRPEAFF. DNA of the CDR3: TGCAGCGTTGAAGCGGGACAGGGGAGGCCTGAAGCTTTCTTT. J is TRBJ1-1 and V is TRBV29-1; 10 positions agree with TRBD1. Germline V gene lookup returns CDR1 SQVTM and CDR2 ANQGSEA. The length of the CDR3 is 14 residues. The J segment lost 6 bases and the V segment lost 1 base, leaving 5 bases of the junction unmatched. Together with reference TRBV29-1 and TRBJ1-1, the CDR3 gives the full variable domain: SAVISQKPSRDICQRGTSLTIQCQVDSQVTMMFWYRQQPGQSLTLIATANQGSEATYESGFVIDKFPISRPNLTFSTLTVSNMSPEDSSIYLCSVEAGQGRPEAFFGQGTRLTVV.

This chain links TRBV11-2 with TRBJ2-7, with a weak D call TRBD2 (5 bases). With 1 base removed from V and 5 bases from J, the gap between germline ends came to 9 bases. The CDR3 consists of 13 residues. CDR1 and CDR2 (germline): SGHAT, FQNNGV. The CDR3 DNA reads as TGTGCCAGCAGCTTAGCGGGGAGCCACGAGCAGTACTTC. It encodes CASSLAGSHEQYF.

The rearrangement links TRBV19 to TRBJ1-5; 11 bases agree with TRBD1. Trimming took 3 bases from V and 5 from J; bases not matched to a gene: 6. Germline CDR1 LNHDA, CDR2 SQIVND (reference sequence). The CDR3 is 16 residues long. The CDR3 sequence is CASSIYRDRGYQPQHF. The CDR3 bases are TGTGCCAGTAGTATTTATCGGGACAGGGGGTATCAGCCCCAGCATTTT.